A single sample is the source of the 28 T cell receptor beta chains below, sequenced in a study of blood T cell repertoires in COVID-19. Method: immunoSEQ multiplex PCR; TCRdb's copy keeps in-frame clones and lacks some. The data hold 200,000 to 250,000 clones, with 90% observed a single time. Sequenced sample: PBMCs or T cells enriched from blood (not recorded which). Receptors originate from a young man who had been exposed to COVID-19.

CDR3 nucleotide sequence: TGTGCCAGTAGTGAGGCTTTAGCCAAAAACATTCAGTACTTC. Its protein product is CASSEALAKNIQYF. V and J are TRBV19 and TRBJ2-4; D is unresolved. The CDR3 has 14 residues. V was clipped by 5 bases and J by 0 bases, with 8 bases between them. Germline values: CDR1 LNHDA, CDR2 SQIVND (reference sequence).

The chain carries TRBV7-6 and TRBJ1-4; 7 positions match TRBD1. CDR3 length: 19 residues. CDR1 and CDR2 from the germline V gene are SGHVS and FNYEAQ. V was clipped by 1 base and J by 1 base; unmatched bases: 12. CDR3 bases: TGTGCCAGCAGCTTAGGGCAGGGGGTACGACGAGGAACTAATGAAAAACTGTTTTTT. This sequence encodes CASSLGQGVRRGTNEKLFF. Based on the CDR3 plus reference TRBV7-6 and TRBJ1-4, the full variable domain is GAGVSQSPRYKVTKRGQDVALRCDPISGHVSLYWYRQALGQGPEFLTYFNYEAQQDKSGLPNDRFSAERPEGSISTLTIQRTEQRDSAMYRCASSLGQGVRRGTNEKLFFGSGTQLSVL.

The CDR3: CASSQDLGTQYF. DNA for the CDR3: TGCGCCAGCAGCCAAGACCTCGGGACCCAGTACTTC. This chain uses TRBV4-3 with TRBJ2-5; D gene uncertain. Germline V gene data show CDR1 as LGHNA and CDR2 as YSLEER. The CDR3 has 12 residues. V lost 0 bases and J 7 bases, leaving 6 bases between the germline ends.

This clone showed up just a few times. The chain combines TRBV2 with TRBJ1-3, with D possibly TRBD1 on 6 matching bases. Germline V gives CDR1 SNHLY, CDR2 FYNNEI. CDR3 length: 16 residues. V was pared by 3 bases and J by 3 bases, with 15 bases between. DNA for the CDR3: TGTGCCAGCAGTGATAGTGCTGGGGGCAATGGAAACACCATATATTTT. Its protein product is CASSDSAGGNGNTIYF.

The V call is TRBV4-1, the J call TRBJ2-2, with D maybe TRBD1 (6 bases). The CDR3 is 17 residues long. The germline V and J ends were trimmed by 0 bases and 4 bases, with 15 bases remaining between them. From germline, CDR1 is MGHRA and CDR2 YSYEKL. The chain's CDR3 is CASSQERGLWGTGELFF. CDR3 DNA sequence: TGCGCCAGCAGCCAAGAGAGGGGGTTGTGGGGCACCGGGGAGCTGTTTTTT.

The V gene is TRBV7-3, the J gene TRBJ1-4, with 7 bases lining up with TRBD1. The germline V gene encodes CDR1 SGHTA and CDR2 FQGTGA. V was clipped by 5 bases and J by 11 bases; unmatched bases: 2. The CDR3 covers 11 residues. Here the CDR3 reads CASSVQGKLFF. CDR3 coding DNA: TGTGCCAGCAGCGTACAGGGGAAACTGTTTTTT. Variable domain in full (rest from reference TRBV7-3 and TRBJ1-4): GAGVSQTPSNKVTEKGKYVELRCDPISGHTALYWYRQSLGQGPEFLIYFQGTGAADDSGLPNDRFFAVRPEGSVSTLKIQRTERGDSAVYLCASSVQGKLFFGSGTQLSVL.

The V call is TRBV5-1, the J call TRBJ2-3; TRBD1 agrees at 7 bases. Per germline, CDR1 SGHRS and CDR2 YFSETQ. The junction had 11 bases not matched to a gene; V was cut back by 6 bases and J by 4 bases. The CDR3 spans 15 residues. CDR3 sequence (DNA): TGCGCCAGCATGAGACAGGGTTTCAGGGCAGATACGCAGTATTTT. Amino acid sequence: CASMRQGFRADTQYF.

The CDR3 DNA sequence: TGTGCCAGCAGCTGGGGGACTGCGGGGGGAGATACGCAGTATTTT. Its translation: CASSWGTAGGDTQYF. The J gene is TRBJ2-3, the V gene TRBV11-1; 8 bases are shared with TRBD2. The V and J ends lost 4 bases and 5 bases, in that order; junction bases with no gene match: 8. Germline assignment: CDR1 SGHAT and CDR2 FQDESV (reference sequence). The CDR3 spans 15 residues.

The chain uses TRBV15 and TRBJ1-1, with a weak D call TRBD1 (5 bases). This CDR3 comprises 16 residues. V dropped 3 bases and J dropped 4 bases, with 18 bases sitting between them. From germline, CDR1 is LNHNV and CDR2 YYDKDF (reference sequence). The CDR3 loop reads CATSRDRRGITTEAFF. The DNA of the CDR3 is TGTGCCACCAGCAGGGACCGTCGGGGGATCACCACTGAAGCTTTCTTT.

The table lists this clone with a count of one. The V call is TRBV7-3, the J call TRBJ1-1; D is uncertain. The V end lost 4 bases, the J end lost 4 bases, and 10 bases lay between the germline ends. This CDR3 is built from 13 residues. Looked up from germline, CDR1 is SGHTA and CDR2 is FQGTGA. Written as DNA, the CDR3 is TGTGCCAGCAGCTATGACCGGGGCACTGAAGCTTTCTTT. The encoded protein is CASSYDRGTEAFF.

The rearrangement uses TRBV5-1 and TRBJ2-3; 13 nucleotides agree with TRBD2. The germline V gene has CDR1 SGHRS and CDR2 YFSETQ. The junction had 3 bases not matched to a gene; V was cut back by 5 bases and J by 3 bases. This CDR3 contains 15 residues. The CDR3 reads CASSGLAGETDTQYF. In DNA, the CDR3 is TGCGCCAGCAGTGGACTAGCGGGGGAAACAGATACGCAGTATTTT.

About this clone itself: Other DNA sequences in the same sample also yield this CDR3. J is TRBJ1-1 and V is TRBV5-1; no clear D. Germline V gene data show CDR1 as SGHRS and CDR2 as YFSETQ. The CDR3 runs 14 residues. The ends were cut back, 0 bases at V and 4 bases at J, with 10 bases in the middle. The DNA for the CDR3 is TGCGCCAGCAGCTTGGAAGTAGGGAGCACTGAAGCTTTCTTT. Encoded protein: CASSLEVGSTEAFF.

V and J are TRBV12-3 or TRBV12-4 and TRBJ1-2; the D gene is possibly TRBD1 (6 bases). This CDR3 spans 13 amino acids. Trimming took 6 bases from V and 2 from J, leaving 10 bases between them. CDR3 region: CASRNTGNYGYTF. The CDR3 DNA reads TGTGCCAGCAGGAACACAGGGAACTATGGCTACACCTTC.

J is TRBJ2-1 and V is TRBV19, with 8 bases aligning to TRBD2. V shed 5 bases, J shed 3 bases, and the junction held 3 bases outside the gene matches. CDR1 and CDR2 from the germline V gene are LNHDA and SQIVND (reference sequence). The CDR3 is 14 residues long. The CDR3 DNA follows: TGTGCCAGTAGTCCGACTAGCGTCTACAATGAGCAGTTCTTC. It yields the protein CASSPTSVYNEQFF.

To note about this clone: Other DNA sequences of this sample code for an identical CDR3. The chain is built from TRBV29-1 and TRBJ1-2; weak D call: TRBD1 (6 bases). Germline CDR1 SQVTM, CDR2 ANQGSEA. Trimming cost V 4 bases and J 6 bases, with 12 bases left between them. This CDR3 region has 12 residues. Here the CDR3 DNA reads TGCAGCGTTGGGGGGGGCGCCAATGGCTACACCTTC. Amino acid sequence: CSVGGGANGYTF.

V gene TRBV5-1 combines with J gene TRBJ2-3; 7 nucleotides align to TRBD1. This CDR3 spans 15 amino acids. Germline loops: CDR1 SGHRS, CDR2 YFSETQ. V trimming: 2 bases; J trimming: 2 bases; junction bases outside the gene matches: 5. CDR3 residues: CASSFHRGTTDTQYF. The DNA of the CDR3 is TGCGCCAGCAGCTTCCACAGGGGAACCACAGATACGCAGTATTTT.

The genes are TRBV30 and TRBJ1-4; possibly TRBD1 for D (5 bases). V was pared by 3 bases and J by 5 bases, with 13 bases between. Germline CDR1 GTSNPN, CDR2 SVGIG (reference sequence). The CDR3 covers 14 residues. CDR3: CAWREVGANEKLFF. CDR3 bases: TGTGCCTGGAGGGAAGTAGGGGCGAATGAAAAACTGTTTTTT.

This sequence joins TRBV2 and TRBJ1-1; maybe TRBD1 (6 bases). The CDR3 totals 15 residues. V lost 1 base and J lost 4, with 13 bases in between. The germline CDR1 and CDR2 sequences are SNHLY and FYNNEI. CDR3 loop: CASSEVGGASTEAFF. The CDR3 DNA reads as TGTGCCAGCAGTGAAGTTGGGGGCGCGAGCACTGAAGCTTTCTTT.

The V gene is TRBV30, the J gene TRBJ2-3; 7 positions match TRBD2. Germline V gene sequence: CDR1 GTSNPN, CDR2 SVGIG (reference sequence). CDR3 length equals 19 residues. J gave up 0 bases and V 0 bases, and 15 bases lay outside the gene matches. CDR3 amino acids: CAWSVSLVAGVPSTDTQYF. The CDR3 region has the DNA TGTGCCTGGAGTGTTAGCCTAGTTGCGGGGGTCCCTAGCACAGATACGCAGTATTTT.

The J gene is TRBJ2-3, the V gene TRBV5-1, with D tentatively TRBD1 (5 bases). The CDR3 has 15 residues. V lost 1 base, J lost 0 bases, and 9 bases lay in between. CDR1 SGHRS and CDR2 YFSETQ come from the germline V gene. The CDR3 DNA sequence: TGCGCCAGCAGCTTGACAGGTCTTAGCACAGATACGCAGTATTTT. Amino acid sequence: CASSLTGLSTDTQYF.

This rearrangement joins TRBV5-1 to TRBJ2-3; D is possibly TRBD2 (5 bases). V was cut by 1 base and J by 3 bases, with 12 bases left in between. In germline, CDR1 is SGHRS, CDR2 YFSETQ. There are 15 residues in the CDR3. The CDR3 reads CASSLNGRGTDTQYF. As DNA, the CDR3 is TGCGCCAGCAGCTTGAACGGGCGAGGGACAGATACGCAGTATTTT.

The chain links TRBV9 to TRBJ1-2, with unresolved D. CDR3 size: 14 residues. Germline V gives CDR1 SGDLS, CDR2 YYNGEE. V gave up 1 base and J gave up 4 bases, with 11 bases separating them. CDR3 protein: CASSVSGGGYGYTF. For the CDR3, the DNA is TGTGCCAGCAGCGTAAGCGGCGGTGGCTATGGCTACACCTTC. Based on the CDR3 plus reference TRBV9 and TRBJ1-2, the full variable domain is DSGVTQTPKHLITATGQRVTLRCSPRSGDLSVYWYQQSLDQGLQFLIQYYNGEERAKGNILERFSAQQFPDLHSELNLSSLELGDSALYFCASSVSGGGYGYTFGSGTRLTVV.

J is TRBJ2-7 and V is TRBV2; TRBD2 agrees at 10 bases. The CDR3 covers 14 residues. Germline V gene sequence: CDR1 SNHLY, CDR2 FYNNEI. The V gene end was trimmed by 4 bases and the J gene end by 5 bases; junction bases not matched to a gene: 5. Here the CDR3 reads CASSVSGGADEQYF. DNA of the CDR3: TGTGCCAGCAGTGTGAGCGGGGGGGCGGACGAGCAGTACTTC.

This rearrangement joins TRBV12-3 or TRBV12-4 to TRBJ2-4; 7 bases are shared with TRBD1. Germline trimming cut 6 bases from V and 1 base from J; bases unmatched to any gene: 0. The CDR3 covers 13 residues. The CDR3 spells CASRGQAKNIQYF. The CDR3, as DNA: TGTGCCAGCAGGGGACAGGCCAAAAACATTCAGTACTTC.

Note on this clone: The sample has other DNA sequences that encode this CDR3 too. The chain employs TRBV5-1 and TRBJ1-4; 9 positions agree with TRBD1. J gave up 4 bases and V 4 bases, and 2 bases lay outside the gene matches. The CDR3 runs 14 residues. Germline V gives CDR1 SGHRS, CDR2 YFSETQ. CDR3 in DNA: TGCGCCAGCAGCCGGGACAGGGATAATGAAAAACTGTTTTTT. Protein: CASSRDRDNEKLFF.

V is TRBV7-9 and J is TRBJ1-5; TRBD1 matches 9 bases. V dropped 4 bases and J dropped 3; count of bases not matched to a gene: 4. Germline CDR1 is SEHNR and CDR2 is FQNEAQ (reference sequence). CDR3 size: 15 residues. CDR3 in amino acids: CASSSGQGYNQPQHF. CDR3 DNA sequence: TGTGCCAGCAGCTCGGGACAGGGTTACAATCAGCCCCAGCATTTT.

The genes are TRBV5-6 and TRBJ1-2; TRBD1 matches 7 bases. The junction had 7 bases not matched to a gene; V was cut back by 0 bases and J by 8 bases. CDR3 length: 14 amino acids. Per the germline V gene, CDR1 is SGHDT and CDR2 is YYEEEE. The chain's CDR3 is CASSLVTGRRGYTF. The DNA of the CDR3 is TGTGCCAGCAGCTTGGTGACAGGGAGAAGAGGCTACACCTTC.

The rearrangement uses TRBV10-1 and TRBJ1-2; TRBD1 agrees at 8 bases. The CDR3 totals 14 residues. Germline V gene sequence: CDR1 WNHNN, CDR2 SYGVQD (reference sequence). V shed 5 bases, J shed 6 bases, and the junction held 8 bases outside the gene matches. The CDR3 DNA follows: TGCGCCAGCAGTCGGTCCGGACAGGGACATGGCTACACCTTC. Translating gives CASSRSGQGHGYTF.